A selection of T cell receptor beta chains follows, all from one sample in a study of shared clonotypes between healthy human individuals. The assay was immunoSEQ multiplex PCR, and TCRdb's table has in-frame clones only and misses some. Here the sample spans about 690,000 clones, less than 95% being singletons. Sequencing was carried out using memory CD8+ T cells from PBMCs. All receptors come from a man younger than 35 in good health. Some clones in this sample may be carry-over from other donors' samples. The CDR3 runs from the conserved cysteine through the conserved F or W. D genes are given only for firm matches. Some rows mark clone size as missing; the rest say once, few, many or name a class of expanded clone.

length	V	J	size	D	CDR3	DNA
14	TRBV6-5	TRBJ2-5	.	TRBD2	CASSYGLAGETQYF	TGTGCCAGCAGTTACGGACTAGCGGGAGAGACCCAGTACTTC
15	TRBV19	TRBJ1-2	.	.	CASSMSLSGFYGYTF	TGTGCCAGTAGTATGTCGTTATCAGGGTTCTATGGCTACACCTTC
16	TRBV2	TRBJ1-2	.	.	CASSEKGVTGLYGYTF	TGTGCCAGCAGTGAAAAGGGGGTCACAGGCCTCTATGGCTACACCTTC
14	TRBV27	TRBJ1-5	few	.	CASSPTGLYQPQHF	TGTGCCAGCAGCCCGACAGGTCTTTATCAGCCCCAGCATTTT
13	TRBV6-5	TRBJ1-1	.	.	CASSYDRNTEAFF	TGTGCCAGCAGTTACGACAGAAACACTGAAGCTTTCTTT
15	TRBV14	TRBJ2-3	.	TRBD1	CASSQRWDSSDTQYF	TGTGCCAGCAGCCAGAGATGGGACAGTTCAGATACGCAGTATTTT
13	TRBV27	TRBJ2-1	.	.	CASSFGRRTDRLF	TGTGCCAGCAGTTTTGGAAGAAGAACAGATCGGCTCTTC
14	TRBV19	TRBJ1-1	.	.	CASRRNRMNTEAFF	TGTGCCAGTAGGCGGAACCGGATGAACACTGAAGCTTTCTTT
14	TRBV7-9	TRBJ2-3	.	.	CASSWSTSTDTQYF	TGTGCCAGCAGCTGGTCCACTAGCACAGATACGCAGTATTTT
13	TRBV27	TRBJ1-5	.	.	CASSPGINQPQHF	TGTGCCAGCAGCCCAGGAATCAATCAGCCCCAGCATTTT
13	TRBV27	TRBJ2-3	.	.	CASSLLGTDTQYF	TGTGCCAGCAGTTTACTGGGGACAGATACGCAGTATTTT
15	TRBV13	TRBJ2-2	.	TRBD1	CASQFGTGVTGELFF	TGTGCCAGCCAGTTCGGGACAGGGGTCACCGGGGAGCTGTTTTTT
15	TRBV5-4	TRBJ1-5	.	.	CASSSWGDSNQPQHF	TGTGCCAGCAGCTCGTGGGGGGATAGCAATCAGCCCCAGCATTTT
15	TRBV7-8	TRBJ1-4	.	.	CASSLLIGTNEKLFF	TGTGCCAGCAGCTTACTTATCGGTACTAATGAAAAACTGTTTTTT
10	TRBV6-6	TRBJ1-1	.	.	CASSKTEAFF	TGTGCCAGCAGCAAAACTGAAGCTTTCTTT
15	TRBV27	TRBJ2-7	.	TRBD2	CASTGGLAGVDEQYF	TGTGCCAGCACCGGGGGTCTAGCGGGAGTCGACGAGCAGTACTTC
14	TRBV9	TRBJ2-6	.	.	CASGGDSGANVLTF	TGTGCCAGCGGCGGAGACTCTGGGGCCAACGTCCTGACTTTC
15	TRBV18	TRBJ1-2	once	TRBD1	CASSPRQGTNYGYTF	TGTGCCAGCTCACCTAGACAGGGAACTAACTATGGCTACACCTTC
15	TRBV18	TRBJ1-1	.	.	CASSPMYGLNTEAFF	TGTGCCAGCTCACCAATGTACGGATTGAACACTGAAGCTTTCTTT
12	TRBV2	TRBJ2-7	.	.	CASSSTELEQYF	TGTGCCAGCAGTTCGACGGAATTGGAGCAGTACTTC
16	TRBV4-1	TRBJ2-7	once	.	CASSQDLTVRSYEQYF	TGCGCCAGCAGCCAAGATTTAACAGTCAGATCCTACGAGCAGTACTTC
15	TRBV6-6	TRBJ2-1	.	TRBD2	CASSPRSGRDNEQFF	TGTGCCAGCAGTCCCCGAAGCGGGAGGGACAATGAGCAGTTCTTC
15	TRBV11-2	TRBJ2-7	.	.	CASSPRTGIHNEQYF	TGTGCCAGCAGCCCCCGGACCGGGATACACAACGAGCAGTACTTC
14	TRBV5-4	TRBJ1-2	.	.	CASTPGQGDYGYTF	TGTGCCAGCACCCCTGGGCAGGGTGACTATGGCTACACCTTC
13	TRBV4-2	TRBJ2-3	few	.	CASSQGSSDTQYF	TGTGCCAGCAGCCAAGGATCATCAGATACGCAGTATTTT
13	TRBV5-4	TRBJ1-1	.	.	CASSPVEGLGAFF	TGTGCCAGCAGTCCGGTTGAGGGCCTGGGAGCTTTCTTT